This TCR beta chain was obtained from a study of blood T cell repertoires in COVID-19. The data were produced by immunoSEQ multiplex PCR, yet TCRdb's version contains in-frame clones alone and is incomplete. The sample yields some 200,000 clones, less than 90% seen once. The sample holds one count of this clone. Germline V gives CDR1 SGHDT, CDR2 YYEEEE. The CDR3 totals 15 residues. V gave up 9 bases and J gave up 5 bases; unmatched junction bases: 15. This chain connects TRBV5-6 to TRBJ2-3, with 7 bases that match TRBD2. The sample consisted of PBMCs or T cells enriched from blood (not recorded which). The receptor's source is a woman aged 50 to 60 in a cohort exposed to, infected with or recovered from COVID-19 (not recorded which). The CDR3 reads CATHHGGKGEDTQYF. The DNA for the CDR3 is TGTGCCACCCATCACGGGGGGAAAGGTGAAGATACGCAGTATTTT.